The sequence of this T cell receptor beta chain was determined in a study of blood T cell repertoires in COVID-19. The CDR3 covers 15 residues. In germline, CDR1 is SQVTM, CDR2 ANQGSEA. The J segment lost 1 base and the V segment lost 8 bases, leaving 8 bases of the junction unmatched. TCRdb's copy holds only in-frame clones and misses some; the assay was immunoSEQ multiplex PCR. Of 250,000 or so clones listed, under 90% are singletons. This TCR came from a woman in her thirties or forties who had recovered from COVID-19. V is TRBV29-1 and J is TRBJ2-3, with 11 bases fitting TRBD2. The sequenced material came from peripheral blood. For the CDR3, the DNA is TGCAGCACGGCAGCACTAGCGGGGGGCACAGATACGCAGTATTTT. Translated, it gives CSTAALAGGTDTQYF.